Detailed here is one T cell receptor beta chain. The entry originates in a study of T cells in Graves' hyperthyroidism and ophthalmopathy. RNA transcripts served as the template for amplifying TCR beta CDR3 regions. HTBI primers were used for first-round RT-PCR of the TCR CDR3. TCRdb ran MiXCR on the multiplex PCR reads and lists one entry per CDR3 protein. This sample has approximately 530,000 distinct CDR3 sequences, with 15% to 20% found just once. The CDR3 sequence is 14 residues long. Trimming removed 6 bases at V and 6 bases at J, with 15 bases between. Per the germline V gene, CDR1 is MNHEY and CDR2 is SVGEGT.

The receptor comes from a man between 40 and 49 years old with Graves' ophthalmopathy. The sequenced sample was blood. The V and J genes are TRBV6-2 or TRBV6-3 and TRBJ1-5; maybe TRBD1 (5 bases). CDR3 DNA sequence: TGTGCCAGCAGGATGGCGCAGGGCGGTCAGCCCCAGCATTTT. Protein product: CASRMAQGGQPQHF.